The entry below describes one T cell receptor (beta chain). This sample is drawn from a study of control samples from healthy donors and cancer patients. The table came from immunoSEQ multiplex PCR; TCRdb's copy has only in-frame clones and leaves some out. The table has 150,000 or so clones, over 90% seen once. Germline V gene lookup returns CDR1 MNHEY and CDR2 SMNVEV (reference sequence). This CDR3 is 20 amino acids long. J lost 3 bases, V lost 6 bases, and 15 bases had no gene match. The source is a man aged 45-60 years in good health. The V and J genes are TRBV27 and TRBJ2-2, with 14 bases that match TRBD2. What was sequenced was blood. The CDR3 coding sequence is TGTGCCAGCAGCCCGTCATTACCGGGACTAGCGGGAGCGGACACCGGGGAGCTGTTTTTT. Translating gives CASSPSLPGLAGADTGELFF.